The 11 T cell receptor beta chains below were found in one sample sequenced in a study of T cell clusters in autoimmune cytopenias. TRB was amplified from about 260 ng of peripheral blood genomic DNA per sample. TRB was amplified by touch-down multiplex PCR, primer pools A and B combined. TCRdb reworked the multiplex PCR reads into one entry per CDR3 protein, no DNA. The listing contains approximately 4,000 distinct CDR3 sequences. The material sequenced was peripheral blood. These receptors all come from a human donor with an autoimmune cytopenia or autoimmune hepatitis (not recorded which).

This clonotype is medium-sized by frequency. The V call is TRBV6-5, the J call TRBJ1-3. The CDR3 spans 14 residues. Per germline, CDR1 MNHEY and CDR2 SVGAGI. This chain's CDR3 is CASSYMSSGNTIYF.

This clonotype is labeled medium-sized based on frequency. This rearrangement joins TRBV19 to TRBJ1-1; the TCRdb D gene call, TRBD1, has no DNA to confirm it. The CDR3 extends over 15 amino acids. Germline V gene lookup returns CDR1 LNHDA and CDR2 SQIVND (reference sequence). CDR3 sequence reads: CASSITGVRDTEAFF.

Measured by frequency, this clonotype is medium-sized (0.01 to 0.1%). This sequence joins TRBV19 and TRBJ1-5. Germline values: CDR1 LNHDA, CDR2 SQIVND (reference sequence). The CDR3 runs to 17 residues. CDR3 protein: CASSSTATGPSKQPQHF.

This clonotype is classed as medium-sized by frequency. The CDR3 sequence is CASSEGQFSNQPQHF. This chain uses TRBV6-1 with TRBJ1-5. This CDR3 region has 15 residues. CDR1 and CDR2 (germline): MNHNS, SASEGT.

The chain combines TRBV12-3 or TRBV12-4 with TRBJ1-3. There are 16 residues in the CDR3. The CDR3 is CASSSSQVFSGNTIYF.

The CDR3 is CASSSPAGHLEAFF. This sequence joins TRBV28 and TRBJ1-1; TCRdb returns TRBD1, unconfirmable since there is no DNA. The CDR3 consists of 14 residues. CDR1 MDHEN and CDR2 SYDVKM come from the germline V gene.

The chain uses TRBV10-3 and TRBJ1-5. CDR3 length: 16 amino acids. Looked up from germline, CDR1 is ENHRY and CDR2 is SYGVKD. The CDR3 sequence: CAISPTLTDSNQPQHF.

This clonotype is labeled medium-sized based on frequency. The chain uses TRBV6-5 and TRBJ2-7; there is no DNA to check the TCRdb D call of TRBD1. The CDR3 runs to 16 residues. From germline, CDR1 is MNHEY and CDR2 SVGAGI. Here the CDR3 reads CASSQSGTGGVYEQYF.

By frequency, this clonotype is medium-sized. The chain combines TRBV24-1 with TRBJ2-3. The CDR3 is 14 amino acids. The germline V gene has CDR1 KGHDR and CDR2 SFDVKD. This CDR3 reads CATSELQSTDTQYF.

Frequency places this clonotype as medium-sized. The V gene is TRBV28, the J gene TRBJ2-2; as DNA is missing, the TRBD1 call by TCRdb cannot be tested. The CDR3 covers 13 residues. Germline-derived CDR1 and CDR2 are MDHEN and SYDVKM. CDR3 in amino acids: CASSKRGTGELFF.

This clonotype counts as medium-sized by frequency. V and J are TRBV10-3 and TRBJ2-2. CDR1 and CDR2 (germline): ENHRY, SYGVKD. The CDR3 consists of 15 residues. CDR3 region: CAISEWQANTGELFF.